Following are 25 T cell receptor beta chains from one sample sequenced in a study of shared clonotypes between healthy human individuals. The method was immunoSEQ multiplex PCR; TCRdb's version includes in-frame clones alone and lacks a portion of them. The sample holds roughly 2.4 million clones, about 94% seen once. Source material: naive CD4+ T cells sorted from blood. Regarding subset: CD45RA+ positively selected. The receptors here all came from a man between 18 and 29 years old in good health.

This clone was seen a single time. Additional DNA sequences in this sample encode the identical CDR3. CDR3 sequence reads: CASSLGQGQETQYF. CDR3 nucleotide sequence: TGCGCCAGCAGCTTAGGACAGGGCCAAGAGACCCAGTACTTC. The V gene is TRBV5-1, the J gene TRBJ2-5, with 8 bases aligning to TRBD1. The CDR3 has 14 residues. V trimming: 2 bases; J trimming: 1 base; junction bases outside the gene matches: 1. Germline CDR1 SGHRS, CDR2 YFSETQ.

Here the CDR3 reads CASSGTGTGIHEQYF. The DNA for the CDR3 is TGTGCCAGCAGCGGAACCGGGACAGGGATCCACGAGCAGTACTTC. The chain recombines TRBV7-9 with TRBJ2-7; 9 bases agree with TRBD1. Trimming at V came to 5 bases and at J to 5 bases, leaving 10 bases not matched to a gene. The length of the CDR3 is 15 residues. Germline lookup yields CDR1 SEHNR and CDR2 FQNEAQ (reference sequence).

CDR3 in amino acids: CASSPFPGFENSPLHF. CDR3 bases: TGCGCCAGCAGCCCTTTCCCGGGTTTTGAGAATTCACCCCTCCACTTT. This chain connects TRBV5-1 to TRBJ1-6, with unresolved D. The CDR3 loop spans 16 amino acids. The germline CDR1 and CDR2 sequences are SGHRS and YFSETQ. The germline V and J ends were trimmed by 4 bases and 7 bases, with 18 bases remaining between them.

This clone has a single count. This chain links TRBV19 with TRBJ2-1, with D possibly being TRBD2 (5 bases). The CDR3 length is 14 residues. V lost 5 bases and J lost 8, with 16 bases in between. From germline, CDR1 is LNHDA and CDR2 SQIVND (reference sequence). CDR3 loop: CASSLLYGKDEQFF. CDR3 nucleotides: TGTGCCAGTAGTTTGCTGTACGGGAAAGATGAGCAGTTCTTC.

The chain uses TRBV6-4 and TRBJ1-2, with D uncertain. The germline CDR1 and CDR2 sequences are MRHNA and SNTAGT. Trimming took 6 bases from V and 4 from J, leaving 15 bases between them. The CDR3 runs to 14 residues. The CDR3 spells CASSLYAGLYGYTF. CDR3 in DNA: TGTGCCAGCAGCCTATATGCTGGACTCTATGGCTACACCTTC.

The chain combines TRBV4-1 with TRBJ1-2; 7 bases map to TRBD1. The CDR3 covers 14 residues. Losses at the gene ends were 5 bases for V and 4 bases for J; bases not matched to a gene: 7. The germline CDR1 and CDR2 sequences are MGHRA and YSYEKL. The CDR3 is CASSNQGDGYGYTF. CDR3 nucleotides: TGCGCCAGCAGCAACCAGGGGGATGGCTATGGCTACACCTTC.

V is TRBV7-9 and J is TRBJ2-3; the D gene is possibly TRBD1 (5 bases). Trimming removed 2 bases at V and 3 bases at J, with 15 bases between. Germline V gene data show CDR1 as SEHNR and CDR2 as FQNEAQ (reference sequence). CDR3 size: 16 residues. CDR3 nucleotide sequence: TGTGCCAGCAGCTTAAGAGTACATTCAGGGACAGATACGCAGTATTTT. The encoded protein is CASSLRVHSGTDTQYF.

The chain carries TRBV19 and TRBJ1-5; D gene unclear. This CDR3 spans 16 amino acids. V was trimmed by 5 bases and J by 5 bases, leaving 19 bases between them. The germline CDR1 and CDR2 sequences are LNHDA and SQIVND (reference sequence). This CDR3 reads CASSGQTGRPDQPQHF. CDR3 coding DNA: TGTGCCAGTAGTGGCCAAACTGGACGGCCGGATCAGCCCCAGCATTTT. Together with reference TRBV19 and TRBJ1-5, the CDR3 gives the full variable domain: DGGITQSPKYLFRKEGQNVTLSCEQNLNHDAMYWYRQDPGQGLRLIYYSQIVNDFQKGDIAEGYSVSREKKESFPLTVTSAQKNPTAFYLCASSGQTGRPDQPQHFGDGTRLSIL.

V gene TRBV11-3 combines with J gene TRBJ2-2, with D maybe TRBD2 (6 bases). Trimming removed 8 bases from V and 5 bases from J, with 24 bases in between. The CDR3 loop spans 17 amino acids. Germline CDR1 reads SGHNT; CDR2 reads YENEEA. This CDR3 reads CASGKEGRPDGTGELFF. The CDR3 DNA reads TGTGCCAGCGGAAAGGAGGGGAGACCCGATGGTACCGGGGAGCTGTTTTTT.

V is TRBV14 and J is TRBJ2-3; D may be TRBD1 (6 bases). Germline lookup yields CDR1 SGHDN and CDR2 FVKESK. This CDR3 is built from 16 residues. V lost 4 bases and J 0 bases, leaving 14 bases between the germline ends. The CDR3 spells CASSPIGGSSTDTQYF. In DNA, the CDR3 is TGTGCCAGCAGCCCGATAGGGGGTTCTAGCACAGATACGCAGTATTTT. Complete variable domain (other parts from reference TRBV14 and TRBJ2-3): EAGVTQFPSHSVIEKGQTVTLRCDPISGHDNLYWYRRVMGKEIKFLLHFVKESKQDESGMPNNRFLAERTGGTYSTLKVQPAELEDSGVYFCASSPIGGSSTDTQYFGPGTRLTVL.

The genes are TRBV19 and TRBJ2-7; 10 bases agree with TRBD2. J lost 0 bases, V lost 6 bases, and 5 bases had no gene match. CDR3 length: 15 amino acids. Germline V gives CDR1 LNHDA, CDR2 SQIVND (reference sequence). DNA for the CDR3: TGTGCCAGTAGCACCACTAGCGGGGCCTCCTACGAGCAGTACTTC. Its translation: CASSTTSGASYEQYF.

The rearrangement links TRBV25-1 to TRBJ1-2; 8 nucleotides match TRBD1. V lost 5 bases to trimming and J lost 7 bases; unmatched junction nucleotides: 6. The germline V gene encodes CDR1 MGHDK and CDR2 SYGVNS. The CDR3 runs to 13 residues. The CDR3 sequence: CASSWDRQAGYTF. CDR3 DNA sequence: TGTGCCAGCAGTTGGGACAGGCAGGCTGGCTACACCTTC.

The gene calls are TRBV6-5 and TRBJ2-7; 7 bases line up with TRBD1. V lost 2 bases, J lost 5 bases, and 3 bases stayed unmatched. This CDR3 contains 13 residues. Germline CDR1 is MNHEY and CDR2 is SVGAGI. This chain's CDR3 is CASSYDRAHEQYF. CDR3 nucleotides: TGTGCCAGCAGTTACGACAGGGCCCACGAGCAGTACTTC.

The V and J genes are TRBV6-1 and TRBJ1-1; 7 bases are a match to TRBD1. The CDR3 sequence is 14 residues long. The V gene's germline CDR1 is MNHNS and CDR2 SASEGT. Trimming took 10 bases from V and 4 from J; bases not matched to a gene: 12. The CDR3 sequence: CAITSDRVSTEAFF. CDR3 bases: TGTGCCATAACTTCCGACAGGGTCTCCACTGAAGCTTTCTTT.

The chain employs TRBV6-1 and TRBJ1-6; the D gene is possibly TRBD1 (6 bases). The V and J ends lost 7 bases and 7 bases respectively, with 17 bases between them. CDR1 and CDR2 from the germline V gene are MNHNS and SASEGT. This CDR3 comprises 15 residues. CDR3 bases: TGTGCCAGCACCTTCAGCACAGGGTCCAATTCACCCCTCCACTTT. Its protein is CASTFSTGSNSPLHF.

The sample holds one count of this clone. The sample contains more than one DNA sequence encoding this CDR3. The J gene is TRBJ1-6, the V gene TRBV27; 7 bases map to TRBD1. The V and J ends lost 6 bases and 7 bases, in that order; junction bases with no gene match: 6. The CDR3 loop spans 14 amino acids. CDR1 MNHEY and CDR2 SMNVEV come from the germline V gene (reference sequence). The CDR3 DNA sequence: TGTGCCAGCAGCGGGGACAGAGAAAATTCACCCCTCCACTTT. Protein sequence: CASSGDRENSPLHF.

The CDR3 spells CASSEGRFSNQPQHF. The CDR3 DNA reads TGTGCCAGCAGTGAAGGTCGGTTTAGCAATCAGCCCCAGCATTTT. J is TRBJ1-5 and V is TRBV2; the D is unclear. CDR1 SNHLY and CDR2 FYNNEI come from the germline V gene. Between the trimmed V and J ends, which lost 1 base and 0 bases, there was a span of 7 bases. CDR3 length: 15 residues.

The chain links TRBV2 to TRBJ2-5; maybe TRBD1 (5 bases). CDR1 and CDR2 (germline): SNHLY, FYNNEI. The CDR3 spans 15 residues. Trimming left V 8 bases short and J 2 bases short, with 18 bases between. CDR3 sequence reads: CASRLLQGFQETQYF. CDR3 coding DNA: TGTGCCAGCCGCCTCCTCCAGGGCTTTCAAGAGACCCAGTACTTC.

The chain couples TRBV19 to TRBJ1-1; D remains unclear. The germline gives CDR1 LNHDA, CDR2 SQIVND (reference sequence). The CDR3 spans 14 residues. The V gene lost 0 bases and the J gene lost 6 bases, with 11 bases spanning the gap. The CDR3 DNA follows: TGTGCCAGTAGTATAGATGAGGGCAGCTCTGAAGCTTTCTTT. This sequence encodes CASSIDEGSSEAFF.

The rearrangement joins TRBV19 to TRBJ2-1; the D gene is possibly TRBD2 (5 bases). The germline V and J ends were trimmed by 5 bases and 10 bases, with 15 bases remaining between them. The CDR3 sequence is 13 residues long. Germline values: CDR1 LNHDA, CDR2 SQIVND (reference sequence). The DNA of the CDR3 is TGTGCCAGTAGTGTCTGGGAGCGGAAGGAGCAGTTCTTC. Protein: CASSVWERKEQFF.

The chain carries TRBV7-2 and TRBJ1-2, with 7 nucleotides matching TRBD1. The J segment lost 13 bases and the V segment lost 5 bases, leaving 13 bases of the junction unmatched. Germline V gene sequence: CDR1 SGHTA, CDR2 FQGNSA. This CDR3 spans 13 amino acids. The CDR3 is CASSPGQSFPPTF. The CDR3 DNA reads TGTGCCAGCAGCCCGGGACAGAGTTTCCCTCCCACCTTC.

The J gene is TRBJ2-1, the V gene TRBV6-1, with a weak D call TRBD2 (6 bases). This CDR3 comprises 15 residues. In germline, CDR1 is MNHNS, CDR2 SASEGT. V lost 4 bases to trimming and J lost 2 bases, with 12 bases between them. The CDR3, as DNA: TGTGCCAGCAGTGTCCAGGGCGGGACCTACAATGAGCAGTTCTTC. Its protein is CASSVQGGTYNEQFF.

The chain is built from TRBV19 and TRBJ2-1; D is unclear. The V end was cut by 6 bases, the J end by 2 bases, with 11 bases between. The CDR3 extends over 14 amino acids. Germline CDR1 LNHDA, CDR2 SQIVND (reference sequence). CDR3 loop: CASRGRPAYNEQFF. The CDR3 nucleotides are TGTGCCAGTAGAGGCCGACCCGCCTACAATGAGCAGTTCTTC.

In its sample, this clone was seen once. The V gene is TRBV7-9, the J gene TRBJ2-1; D not resolved. The CDR3 is 17 residues long. Per germline, CDR1 SEHNR and CDR2 FQNEAQ (reference sequence). V lost 3 bases, J lost 1 base, and 16 bases lay in between. CDR3 coding DNA: TGTGCCAGCAGCTTCGTCCCGACGATCCAATCCTACAATGAGCAGTTCTTC. Protein sequence: CASSFVPTIQSYNEQFF.

Notes on this clone: This CDR3 is also generated by other DNA sequences in the sample. The V and J genes are TRBV5-1 and TRBJ2-3; D is unclear. V was pared by 2 bases and J by 1 base, with 5 bases between. The CDR3 loop spans 13 amino acids. Germline V gene lookup returns CDR1 SGHRS and CDR2 YFSETQ. The CDR3 loop reads CASSLTGTDTQYF. Written as DNA, the CDR3 is TGCGCCAGCAGCTTAACCGGCACAGATACGCAGTATTTT.